This entry concerns a single TCR beta chain. Its antigen is unknown. Donors uniformly comprised healthy Caucasians. This CDR3 region has 15 residues. Germline lookup yields CDR1 SNHLY and CDR2 FYNNEI. With 6 bases clipped from V and 6 bases from J, the junction kept 11 bases outside the gene matches. The record originates from a study of identical twins. Findings and limits, study-wide: Abundant beta clonotypes from cord blood had fewer insertions, unlike memory repertoires, which showed none. Within monozygotic twins, out-of-frame TCR alpha sharing was underestimated by the models.

Addition of a universal primer site occurred through template switching, and cDNA carried unique molecular identifiers. TCRdb passed the 5' RACE reads through MiXCR, listing each CDR3 protein once. The repertoire holds some 500,000 distinct CDR3 sequences, with 9.6% as singletons. Separately, the same data were catalogued under a study of yellow fever vaccine responses in identical twins.

This TCR came from a woman aged 18-35 years in good health. Sequencing used PBMCs. This chain uses TRBV2 with TRBJ2-1; 7 bases map to TRBD2. In DNA, the CDR3 is TGTGCCAGCAGCCCCCTCGGACTAGATGTCAATGAGCAGTTCTTC. Its protein is CASSPLGLDVNEQFF.